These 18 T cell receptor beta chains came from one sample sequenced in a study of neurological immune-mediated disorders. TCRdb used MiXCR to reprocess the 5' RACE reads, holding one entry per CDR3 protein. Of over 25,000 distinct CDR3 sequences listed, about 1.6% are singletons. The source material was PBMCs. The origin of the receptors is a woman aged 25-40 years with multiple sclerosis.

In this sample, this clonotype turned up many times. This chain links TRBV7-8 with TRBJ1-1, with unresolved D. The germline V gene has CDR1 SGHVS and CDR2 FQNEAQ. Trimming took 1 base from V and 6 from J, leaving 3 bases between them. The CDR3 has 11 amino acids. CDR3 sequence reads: CASSLESEAFF. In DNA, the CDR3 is TGTGCCAGCAGCTTAGAATCTGAAGCTTTCTTT.

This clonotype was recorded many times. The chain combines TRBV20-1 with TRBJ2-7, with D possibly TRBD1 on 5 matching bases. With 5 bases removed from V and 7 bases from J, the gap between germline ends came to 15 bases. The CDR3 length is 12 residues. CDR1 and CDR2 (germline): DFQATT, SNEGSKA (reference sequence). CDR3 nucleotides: TGCAGTGCTTTCCAGGGTCCCGGAGAGCAGTACTTC. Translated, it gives CSAFQGPGEQYF.

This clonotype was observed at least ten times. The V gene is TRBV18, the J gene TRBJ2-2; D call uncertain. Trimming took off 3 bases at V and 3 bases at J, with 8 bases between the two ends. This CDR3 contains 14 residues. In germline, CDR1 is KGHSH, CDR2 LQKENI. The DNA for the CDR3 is TGTGCCAGCTCACCTTCGTTGGACACCGGGGAGCTGTTTTTT. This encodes CASSPSLDTGELFF.

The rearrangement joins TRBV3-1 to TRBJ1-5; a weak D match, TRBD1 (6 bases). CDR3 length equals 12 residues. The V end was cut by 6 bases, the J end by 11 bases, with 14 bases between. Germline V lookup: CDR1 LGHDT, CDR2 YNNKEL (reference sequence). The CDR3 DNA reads TGTGCCAGCAGAGGACCAGGGGAGGCCCAGCATTTT. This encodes CASRGPGEAQHF.

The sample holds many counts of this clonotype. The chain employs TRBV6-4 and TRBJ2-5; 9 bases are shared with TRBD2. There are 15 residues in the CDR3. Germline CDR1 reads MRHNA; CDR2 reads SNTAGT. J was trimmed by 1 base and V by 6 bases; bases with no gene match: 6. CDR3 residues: CASSTGTSSQETQYF. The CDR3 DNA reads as TGTGCCAGCAGCACCGGGACTAGCAGCCAAGAGACCCAGTACTTC.

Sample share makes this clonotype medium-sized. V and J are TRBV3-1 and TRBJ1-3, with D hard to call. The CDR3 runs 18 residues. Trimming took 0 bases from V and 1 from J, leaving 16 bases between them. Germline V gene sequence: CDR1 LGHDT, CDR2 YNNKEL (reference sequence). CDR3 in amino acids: CASSQEILRTASGNTIYF. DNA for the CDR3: TGTGCCAGCAGCCAAGAAATATTAAGGACGGCTTCTGGAAACACCATATATTTT.

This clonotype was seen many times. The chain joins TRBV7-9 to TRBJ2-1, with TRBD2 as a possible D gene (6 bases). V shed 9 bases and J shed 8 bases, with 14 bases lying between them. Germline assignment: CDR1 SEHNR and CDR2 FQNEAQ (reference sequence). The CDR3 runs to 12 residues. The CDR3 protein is CASGGIVDEQFF. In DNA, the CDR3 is TGTGCCAGTGGGGGGATCGTTGATGAGCAGTTCTTC.

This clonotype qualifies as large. The CDR3 loop is CASRQGWRGEQYF. CDR3 in DNA: TGTGCCAGCAGGCAGGGTTGGCGAGGGGAGCAGTACTTC. V gene TRBV12-3 or TRBV12-4 combines with J gene TRBJ2-7, with D perhaps given as TRBD1 or TRBD2 (5 bases each). V was trimmed by 6 bases and J by 7 bases, leaving 16 bases between them. This CDR3 is 13 amino acids long.

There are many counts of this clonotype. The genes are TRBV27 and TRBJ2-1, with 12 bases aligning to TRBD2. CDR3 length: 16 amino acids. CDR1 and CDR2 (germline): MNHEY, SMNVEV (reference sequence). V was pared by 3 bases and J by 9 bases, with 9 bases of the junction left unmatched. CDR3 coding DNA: TGTGCCAGCAGTTTGTCTAGCGGGGGGGCTAGCGGTGAGCAGTTCTTC. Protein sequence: CASSLSSGGASGEQFF.

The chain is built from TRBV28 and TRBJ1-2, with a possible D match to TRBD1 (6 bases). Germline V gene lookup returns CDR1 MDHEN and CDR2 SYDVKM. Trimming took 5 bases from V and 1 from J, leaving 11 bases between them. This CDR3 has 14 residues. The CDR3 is CASSQGKSNYGYTF. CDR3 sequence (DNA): TGTGCCAGCAGTCAGGGGAAGAGTAACTATGGCTACACCTTC.

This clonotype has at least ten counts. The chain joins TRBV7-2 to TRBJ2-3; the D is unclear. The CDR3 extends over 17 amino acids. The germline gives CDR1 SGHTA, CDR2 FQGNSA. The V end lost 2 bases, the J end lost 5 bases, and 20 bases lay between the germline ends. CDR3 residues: CASSLRPRGHYVDTQYF. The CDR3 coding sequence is TGTGCCAGCAGCTTACGGCCCCGAGGTCACTACGTAGATACGCAGTATTTT. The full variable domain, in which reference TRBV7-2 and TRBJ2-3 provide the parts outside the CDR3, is GAGVSQSPSNKVTEKGKDVELRCDPISGHTALYWYRQSLGQGLEFLIYFQGNSAPDKSGLPSDRFSAERTGGSVSTLTIQRTQQEDSAVYLCASSLRPRGHYVDTQYFGPGTRLTVL.

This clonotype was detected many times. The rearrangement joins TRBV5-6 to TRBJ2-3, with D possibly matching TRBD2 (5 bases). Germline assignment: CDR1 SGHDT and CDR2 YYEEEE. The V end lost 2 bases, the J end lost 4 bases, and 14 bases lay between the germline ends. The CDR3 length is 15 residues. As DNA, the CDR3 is TGTGCCAGCAGCTTTTACCGGCGGGCCTCAGATACGCAGTATTTT. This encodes CASSFYRRASDTQYF.

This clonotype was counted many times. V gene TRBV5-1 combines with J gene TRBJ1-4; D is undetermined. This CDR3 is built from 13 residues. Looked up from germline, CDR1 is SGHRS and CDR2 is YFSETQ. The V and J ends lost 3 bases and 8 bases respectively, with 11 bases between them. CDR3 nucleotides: TGCGCCAGCAGCTCGACGGGGAACGAAAAACTGTTTTTT. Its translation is CASSSTGNEKLFF.

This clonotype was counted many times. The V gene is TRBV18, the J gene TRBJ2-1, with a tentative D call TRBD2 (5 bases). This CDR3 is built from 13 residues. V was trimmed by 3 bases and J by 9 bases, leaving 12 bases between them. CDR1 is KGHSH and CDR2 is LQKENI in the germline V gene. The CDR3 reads CASSPAAEAEQFF. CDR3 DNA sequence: TGTGCCAGCTCACCCGCAGCGGAGGCTGAGCAGTTCTTC. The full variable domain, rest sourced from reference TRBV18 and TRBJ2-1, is NAGVMQNPRHLVRRRGQEARLRCSPMKGHSHVYWYRQLPEEGLKFMVYLQKENIIDESGMPKERFSAEFPKEGPSILRIQQVVRGDSAAYFCASSPAAEAEQFFGPGTRLTVL.

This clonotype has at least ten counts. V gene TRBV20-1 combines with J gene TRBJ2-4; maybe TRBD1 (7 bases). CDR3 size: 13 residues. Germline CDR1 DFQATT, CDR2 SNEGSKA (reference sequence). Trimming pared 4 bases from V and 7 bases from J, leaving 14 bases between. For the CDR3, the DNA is TGCAGTGCTAAGTGGCAGGGGGGCAACATTCAGTACTTC. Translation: CSAKWQGGNIQYF.

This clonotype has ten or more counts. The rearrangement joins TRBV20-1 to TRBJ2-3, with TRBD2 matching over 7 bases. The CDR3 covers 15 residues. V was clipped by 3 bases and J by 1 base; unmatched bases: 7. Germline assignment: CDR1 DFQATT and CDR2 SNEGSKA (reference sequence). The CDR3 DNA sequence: TGCAGTGCTAGGAGGGCTAGCGGACGCACAGATACGCAGTATTTT. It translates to CSARRASGRTDTQYF.

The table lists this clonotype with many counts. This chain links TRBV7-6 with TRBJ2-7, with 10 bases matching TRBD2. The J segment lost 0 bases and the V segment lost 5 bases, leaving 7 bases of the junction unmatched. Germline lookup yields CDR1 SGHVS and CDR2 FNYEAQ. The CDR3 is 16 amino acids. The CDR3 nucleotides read TGTGCCAGCAGCATTGAGCGGGGGGGGAGCTCCTACGAGCAGTACTTC. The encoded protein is CASSIERGGSSYEQYF.

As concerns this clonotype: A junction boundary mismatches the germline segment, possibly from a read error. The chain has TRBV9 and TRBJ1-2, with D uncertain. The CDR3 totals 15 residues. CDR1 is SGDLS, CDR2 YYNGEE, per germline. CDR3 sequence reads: CASIVGPNNPYGYTF. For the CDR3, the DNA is TGTGCCAGCATCGTAGGACCAAATAACCCATATGGCTACACCTTC.